This TCR beta chain came from a study of shared clonotypes between healthy human individuals. The CDR3 has 15 residues. The V and J ends lost 6 bases and 6 bases respectively, with 19 bases between them. The germline V gene has CDR1 SGHVS and CDR2 FQNEAQ. Here immunoSEQ multiplex PCR was the method, and the copy in TCRdb shows in-frame clones only, minus some. The sample includes some 350,000 clones, approximately 79% of them seen just once. The receptor was isolated from a man younger than 40 in good health. The V and J genes are TRBV7-8 and TRBJ2-3; perhaps TRBD1 as D (7 bases). The sequencing input was memory CD4+ T cells sorted from blood. As for subset: CD45RA-negative fraction. CDR3 nucleotide sequence: TGTGCCAGCAGGCCGACAGGGAGGCAGGCGGATACGCAGTATTTT. This sequence encodes CASRPTGRQADTQYF. The full variable domain, rest sourced from reference TRBV7-8 and TRBJ2-3, is GAGVSQSPRYKVAKRGQDVALRCDPISGHVSLFWYQQALGQGPEFLTYFQNEAQLDKSGLPSDRFFAERPEGSVSTLKIQRTQQEDSAVYLCASRPTGRQADTQYFGPGTRLTVL.